The 27 T cell receptor beta chains given below trace back to one sample, sequenced in a study of CD8 T cells in ankylosing spondylitis. TCRdb independently ran MiXCR on the 5' RACE reads; one entry per CDR3 protein. Of about 66,000 distinct CDR3 sequences in the sample, around 6.5% were seen once. Input material: synovial fluid, either unsorted or a sorted T cell fraction (not recorded which). These receptors all come from a male donor with ankylosing spondylitis.

In this sample, this clonotype turned up a few times. The gene calls are TRBV7-8 and TRBJ1-2; D might be TRBD1 (6 bases). Trimming removed 0 bases from V and 4 bases from J, with 12 bases in between. This CDR3 spans 15 amino acids. The V gene's germline CDR1 is SGHVS and CDR2 FQNEAQ. DNA for the CDR3: TGTGCCAGCAGCTTAGCTGGGGGCGCGAGCTATGGCTACACCTTC. It codes for CASSLAGGASYGYTF. Using reference TRBV7-8 and TRBJ1-2 for the parts outside the CDR3, the full variable domain is GAGVSQSPRYKVAKRGQDVALRCDPISGHVSLFWYQQALGQGPEFLTYFQNEAQLDKSGLPSDRFFAERPEGSVSTLKIQRTQQEDSAVYLCASSLAGGASYGYTFGSGTRLTVV.

This clonotype was detected a few times. V gene TRBV7-2 combines with J gene TRBJ1-3; no reliable D call. Per the germline V gene, CDR1 is SGHTA and CDR2 is FQGNSA. The ends were cut back, 5 bases at V and 4 bases at J, with 21 bases in the middle. The CDR3 is made up of 17 amino acids. The CDR3 loop is CASSMGNRRLRGNTIYF. CDR3 in DNA: TGTGCCAGCAGCATGGGAAACAGACGTCTGCGAGGAAACACCATATATTTT.

The genes are TRBV5-1 and TRBJ2-3; TRBD2 aligns across 12 bases. Trimming took 4 bases from V and 2 from J; bases not matched to a gene: 5. The CDR3 is 16 amino acids. Germline CDR1 is SGHRS and CDR2 is YFSETQ. Here the CDR3 DNA reads TGCGCCAGCAGCCCCAGGACTAGCGGGAACACAGATACGCAGTATTTT. Translation gives CASSPRTSGNTDTQYF.

The chain uses TRBV20-1 and TRBJ2-2, with TRBD2 matching 9 bases. The V and J ends lost 2 bases and 2 bases, in that order; junction bases with no gene match: 6. This CDR3 is 16 amino acids long. The germline V gene encodes CDR1 DFQATT and CDR2 SNEGSKA (reference sequence). The CDR3 bases are TGCAGTGCTAGACCCTTACTAGCGGGTAACACCGGGGAGCTGTTTTTT. Amino acid sequence: CSARPLLAGNTGELFF.

A few counts support this clonotype. The CDR3 nucleotides are TGTGCGACAGGGGAAACCGGGGAGCTGTTTTTT. Translated, it gives CATGETGELFF. V usage is TRBV10-3 and J usage is TRBJ2-2, with 8 bases identical to TRBD1. This CDR3 is 11 amino acids long. Germline V gene lookup returns CDR1 ENHRY and CDR2 SYGVKD.

This clonotype rates as medium-sized (0.01 to 0.1%). V gene TRBV29-1 combines with J gene TRBJ1-2; 7 positions agree with TRBD1. Germline loops: CDR1 SQVTM, CDR2 ANQGSEA. The V and J ends lost 7 bases and 6 bases, in that order; junction bases with no gene match: 17. The CDR3 sequence is 15 residues long. The CDR3: CSANNRGRGFDGYTF. The CDR3 region has the DNA TGCAGCGCTAACAACAGGGGAAGAGGATTTGATGGCTACACCTTC.

This clonotype was observed at least ten times. The chain links TRBV7-2 to TRBJ2-3; 7 positions agree with TRBD2. V dropped 7 bases and J dropped 1; count of bases not matched to a gene: 11. The CDR3 extends over 16 amino acids. The germline gives CDR1 SGHTA, CDR2 FQGNSA. The CDR3 loop reads CASTWGGGDGTDTQYF. CDR3 coding DNA: TGTGCCAGCACCTGGGGGGGAGGAGACGGCACAGATACGCAGTATTTT. Full variable domain (rest looked up from reference TRBV7-2 and TRBJ2-3): GAGVSQSPSNKVTEKGKDVELRCDPISGHTALYWYRQSLGQGLEFLIYFQGNSAPDKSGLPSDRFSAERTGGSVSTLTIQRTQQEDSAVYLCASTWGGGDGTDTQYFGPGTRLTVL.

This clonotype showed up many times. The chain recombines TRBV7-2 with TRBJ2-2; D call uncertain. Trimming pared 1 base from V and 7 bases from J, leaving 4 bases between. This CDR3 is built from 12 residues. Germline CDR1 reads SGHTA; CDR2 reads FQGNSA. The CDR3 is CASSLERGELFF. The CDR3 DNA follows: TGTGCCAGCAGCTTAGAGCGCGGGGAGCTGTTTTTT. Supplemented by reference TRBV7-2 and TRBJ2-2, the full variable domain reads GAGVSQSPSNKVTEKGKDVELRCDPISGHTALYWYRQSLGQGLEFLIYFQGNSAPDKSGLPSDRFSAERTGGSVSTLTIQRTQQEDSAVYLCASSLERGELFFGEGSRLTVL.

The chain combines TRBV14 with TRBJ2-3, with D maybe TRBD1 (5 bases). Trimming removed 1 base at V and 6 bases at J, with 11 bases between. The germline gives CDR1 SGHDN, CDR2 FVKESK. The CDR3 runs 14 residues. As DNA, the CDR3 is TGTGCCAGCAGCCAAGGGGGCGGATATGATACGCAGTATTTT. It specifies CASSQGGGYDTQYF.

V is TRBV5-1 and J is TRBJ1-6; D uncertain. Germline V CDR1 and CDR2: SGHRS, YFSETQ. This CDR3 region has 15 residues. Trimming left V 4 bases short and J 4 bases short, with 12 bases between. The CDR3 coding sequence is TGCGCCAGCAGCCGGCTAGGTAGTTATAATTCACCCCTCCACTTT. Its protein product is CASSRLGSYNSPLHF.

This clonotype was counted many times. CDR3 amino acids: CASSLYPAASTDTQYF. The CDR3 DNA follows: TGTGCCAGCAGCTTATACCCAGCAGCTAGCACAGATACGCAGTATTTT. The chain uses TRBV7-3 and TRBJ2-3; D unclear. Germline V gene data show CDR1 as SGHTA and CDR2 as FQGTGA. The CDR3 totals 16 residues. V lost 2 bases and J lost 0, with 12 bases in between. Looking up the rest from reference TRBV7-3 and TRBJ2-3 gives the full variable domain: GAGVSQTPSNKVTEKGKYVELRCDPISGHTALYWYRQSLGQGPEFLIYFQGTGAADDSGLPNDRFFAVRPEGSVSTLKIQRTERGDSAVYLCASSLYPAASTDTQYFGPGTRLTVL.

This clonotype was seen at least ten times. V gene TRBV28 combines with J gene TRBJ2-7; D remains ambiguous. V lost 3 bases to trimming and J lost 5 bases, with 5 bases between them. The CDR3 has 11 residues. Germline V CDR1 and CDR2: MDHEN, SYDVKM. CDR3 DNA sequence: TGTGCCAGCAGTTTGTTGAACGAGCAGTACTTC. Encoded protein: CASSLLNEQYF.

This clonotype was observed at least ten times. The chain couples TRBV12-3 or TRBV12-4 to TRBJ2-5; D perhaps matches TRBD1 (7 bases). The CDR3 is made up of 15 amino acids. V lost 3 bases to trimming and J lost 2 bases, with 13 bases between them. The CDR3 nucleotides are TGTGCCAGCAGTTTGGCAGGGGGGCCACAAGAGACCCAGTACTTC. Translated, it gives CASSLAGGPQETQYF.

This clonotype was observed at least ten times. The J gene is TRBJ1-2, the V gene TRBV5-6; D unclear. CDR1 and CDR2 from the germline V gene are SGHDT and YYEEEE. The CDR3 runs 15 residues. Trimming took 2 bases from V and 5 from J, leaving 16 bases between them. In DNA, the CDR3 is TGTGCCAGCAGCTTAACTCTCCAAGCGAGATATGGCTACACCTTC. This sequence encodes CASSLTLQARYGYTF. Supplemented by reference TRBV5-6 and TRBJ1-2, the full variable domain reads DAGVTQSPTHLIKTRGQQVTLRCSPKSGHDTVSWYQQALGQGPQFIFQYYEEEERQRGNFPDRFSGHQFPNYSSELNVNALLLGDSALYLCASSLTLQARYGYTFGSGTRLTVV.

The chain joins TRBV11-2 to TRBJ1-1, with no clear D. This CDR3 spans 14 amino acids. The V and J ends lost 7 bases and 1 base respectively, with 13 bases between them. Germline-derived CDR1 and CDR2 are SGHAT and FQNNGV. The CDR3 here is CASTMSGENTEAFF. The CDR3 nucleotides read TGTGCCAGCACCATGTCCGGGGAGAACACTGAAGCTTTCTTT.

This clonotype was seen repeatedly, ten times or more. The CDR3 DNA is TGCGCCAGCAGCTTGCAAACGCAGGGAGGCACAGATACGCAGTATTTT. Translated, it gives CASSLQTQGGTDTQYF. This chain uses TRBV5-1 with TRBJ2-3; D is tentatively TRBD1 or TRBD2 (5 bases each). CDR3 length: 16 amino acids. V shed 1 base and J shed 1 base, with 13 bases lying between them. Per germline, CDR1 SGHRS and CDR2 YFSETQ.

This chain uses TRBV5-1 with TRBJ1-1; D remains unclear. CDR3 length: 13 residues. Germline V gives CDR1 SGHRS, CDR2 YFSETQ. Trimming shortened V by 2 bases and J by 3 bases, and 8 bases separated the two germline ends. CDR3 residues: CASSFSVDTEAFF. CDR3 coding DNA: TGCGCCAGCAGCTTTTCGGTGGACACTGAAGCTTTCTTT.

The rearrangement joins TRBV4-3 to TRBJ2-1; D may be TRBD2 (5 bases). Germline lookup yields CDR1 LGHNA and CDR2 YSLEER. The CDR3 totals 17 residues. V shed 1 base and J shed 6 bases, with 19 bases lying between them. The CDR3 reads CASSQGGGGLLGNEQFF. CDR3 in DNA: TGCGCCAGCAGCCAAGGTGGAGGAGGTCTCCTGGGCAATGAGCAGTTCTTC.

Many counts were recorded for this clonotype. The V gene is TRBV28, the J gene TRBJ2-7; the match to TRBD2 covers 8 bases. J lost 5 bases, V lost 5 bases, and 8 bases had no gene match. This CDR3 is 14 amino acids long. Germline loops: CDR1 MDHEN, CDR2 SYDVKM. The CDR3: CASSPSGRTHEQYF. The CDR3 DNA reads TGTGCCAGCAGTCCCAGCGGGAGAACCCACGAGCAGTACTTC. The variable domain in full, completed from reference TRBV28 and TRBJ2-7, reads DVKVTQSSRYLVKRTGEKVFLECVQDMDHENMFWYRQDPGLGLRLIYFSYDVKMKEKGDIPEGYSVSREKKERFSLILESASTNQTSMYLCASSPSGRTHEQYFGPGTRLTVT.

There are a few counts of this clonotype. The chain carries TRBV10-3 and TRBJ2-2, with 8 bases aligning to TRBD2. The CDR3 covers 18 residues. Germline assignment: CDR1 ENHRY and CDR2 SYGVKD. V lost 6 bases and J lost 8; bases outside the gene matches: 20. CDR3: CAISDRTSWNGGAGELFF. In DNA form, the CDR3 reads TGTGCCATCAGCGATCGGACTAGCTGGAATGGCGGGGCTGGGGAGCTGTTTTTT.

There are many counts of this clonotype. The chain has TRBV20-1 and TRBJ2-4; 8 bases are shared with TRBD2. Germline V gene lookup returns CDR1 DFQATT and CDR2 SNEGSKA (reference sequence). V lost 6 bases, J lost 3 bases, and 13 bases stayed unmatched. This CDR3 spans 16 amino acids. The CDR3 region has the DNA TGCAGTGCCTTTGACTGGGCCAGCGGGAGCAAAAACATTCAGTACTTC. This gives the protein CSAFDWASGSKNIQYF.

This clonotype showed up many times. The chain has TRBV12-5 and TRBJ2-1, with D uncertain. The V gene's germline CDR1 is LGHNT and CDR2 FRNRAP. CDR3 size: 14 residues. V was cut by 1 base and J by 3 bases, with 7 bases left in between. This chain's CDR3 is CASGLASSYNEQFF. DNA of the CDR3: TGTGCTAGTGGTTTGGCCAGCAGCTACAATGAGCAGTTCTTC. The whole variable domain, filled in from reference TRBV12-5 and TRBJ2-1, reads DARVTQTPRHKVTEMGQEVTMRCQPILGHNTVFWYRQTMMQGLELLAYFRNRAPLDDSGMPKDRFSAEMPDATLATLKIQPSEPRDSAVYFCASGLASSYNEQFFGPGTRLTVL.

The rearrangement uses TRBV20-1 and TRBJ2-5, with 8 nucleotides matching TRBD2. J gave up 2 bases and V 0 bases, and 8 bases lay outside the gene matches. Germline CDR1 DFQATT, CDR2 SNEGSKA (reference sequence). The CDR3 length is 16 residues. The CDR3: CSAREWSGGLQETQYF. CDR3 in DNA: TGCAGTGCTAGAGAGTGGTCGGGGGGGCTTCAAGAGACCCAGTACTTC.

In this sample, this clonotype turned up many times. The genes are TRBV24-1 and TRBJ2-7, with TRBD2 identical over 7 bases. With 0 bases clipped from V and 5 bases from J, the junction kept 3 bases outside the gene matches. The CDR3 sequence is 14 residues long. Germline assignment: CDR1 KGHDR and CDR2 SFDVKD. CDR3 in amino acids: CATSDLREDNEQYF. The CDR3, as DNA: TGTGCCACCAGTGATTTGCGGGAGGATAACGAGCAGTACTTC.

There are many counts of this clonotype. The chain carries TRBV3-1 and TRBJ2-2, with 8 bases matching TRBD1. With 6 bases clipped from V and 1 base from J, the junction kept 7 bases outside the gene matches. CDR1 is LGHDT, CDR2 YNNKEL, per germline (reference sequence). There are 16 residues in the CDR3. The CDR3 coding sequence is TGTGCCAGCAGAACGCCGGGGACAGGGAACACCGGGGAGCTGTTTTTT. Encoded protein: CASRTPGTGNTGELFF.

There are many counts of this clonotype. V usage is TRBV28 and J usage is TRBJ2-7; possibly TRBD1 or TRBD2 for D (5 bases each). Germline assignment: CDR1 MDHEN and CDR2 SYDVKM. V was cut by 8 bases and J by 6 bases, with 20 bases left in between. There are 14 residues in the CDR3. CDR3 coding DNA: TGTGCCAGCGCCGGGACCATCTCGGAGAGCGAGCAGTACTTC. Its protein product is CASAGTISESEQYF. Variable domain in full (rest from reference TRBV28 and TRBJ2-7): DVKVTQSSRYLVKRTGEKVFLECVQDMDHENMFWYRQDPGLGLRLIYFSYDVKMKEKGDIPEGYSVSREKKERFSLILESASTNQTSMYLCASAGTISESEQYFGPGTRLTVT.

This clonotype has more than one count but fewer than ten. Being one base from a much bigger clone, this may be a read error. V gene TRBV6-1 combines with J gene TRBJ2-1; TRBD2 matches at 10 bases. The CDR3 runs 14 residues. In germline, CDR1 is MNHNS, CDR2 SASEGT. Trimming cost V 11 bases and J 8 bases; bases outside gene matches: 12. CDR3 DNA sequence: TGTGCCGCCGGGCGGGCTAGCGGGAGTTATGAGCAGTTCTTC. It encodes CAAGRASGSYEQFF.